This section outlines one T cell receptor beta chain sequence together with its context. V was cut by 3 bases and J by 3 bases, with 13 bases left in between. This CDR3 spans 14 amino acids. Germline CDR1 reads SGDLS; CDR2 reads YYNGEE. Researchers ran the PCR with 60 Vbeta and 13 Jbeta primers. The assay was immunoSEQ multiplex PCR, and TCRdb's table has in-frame clones only and misses some. The table lists about 130,000 clones, around 85% of them singletons. The data derive from a study of cytomegalovirus exposure and HLA in healthy donors. At the time of sampling, donors were nominally healthy, though unrecorded immune exposures were likely.

The chain uses TRBV9 and TRBJ2-7, with a weak D call TRBD2 (6 bases). This TCR was sampled from a boy between 10 and 17 years old in good health and CMV-seronegative. The sample comprised PBMCs. This CDR3 reads CASSEGLLDYEQYF. The CDR3 DNA is TGTGCCAGCAGCGAGGGACTTCTCGACTACGAGCAGTACTTC. Full variable domain (rest looked up from reference TRBV9 and TRBJ2-7): DSGVTQTPKHLITATGQRVTLRCSPRSGDLSVYWYQQSLDQGLQFLIQYYNGEERAKGNILERFSAQQFPDLHSELNLSSLELGDSALYFCASSEGLLDYEQYFGPGTRLTVT.